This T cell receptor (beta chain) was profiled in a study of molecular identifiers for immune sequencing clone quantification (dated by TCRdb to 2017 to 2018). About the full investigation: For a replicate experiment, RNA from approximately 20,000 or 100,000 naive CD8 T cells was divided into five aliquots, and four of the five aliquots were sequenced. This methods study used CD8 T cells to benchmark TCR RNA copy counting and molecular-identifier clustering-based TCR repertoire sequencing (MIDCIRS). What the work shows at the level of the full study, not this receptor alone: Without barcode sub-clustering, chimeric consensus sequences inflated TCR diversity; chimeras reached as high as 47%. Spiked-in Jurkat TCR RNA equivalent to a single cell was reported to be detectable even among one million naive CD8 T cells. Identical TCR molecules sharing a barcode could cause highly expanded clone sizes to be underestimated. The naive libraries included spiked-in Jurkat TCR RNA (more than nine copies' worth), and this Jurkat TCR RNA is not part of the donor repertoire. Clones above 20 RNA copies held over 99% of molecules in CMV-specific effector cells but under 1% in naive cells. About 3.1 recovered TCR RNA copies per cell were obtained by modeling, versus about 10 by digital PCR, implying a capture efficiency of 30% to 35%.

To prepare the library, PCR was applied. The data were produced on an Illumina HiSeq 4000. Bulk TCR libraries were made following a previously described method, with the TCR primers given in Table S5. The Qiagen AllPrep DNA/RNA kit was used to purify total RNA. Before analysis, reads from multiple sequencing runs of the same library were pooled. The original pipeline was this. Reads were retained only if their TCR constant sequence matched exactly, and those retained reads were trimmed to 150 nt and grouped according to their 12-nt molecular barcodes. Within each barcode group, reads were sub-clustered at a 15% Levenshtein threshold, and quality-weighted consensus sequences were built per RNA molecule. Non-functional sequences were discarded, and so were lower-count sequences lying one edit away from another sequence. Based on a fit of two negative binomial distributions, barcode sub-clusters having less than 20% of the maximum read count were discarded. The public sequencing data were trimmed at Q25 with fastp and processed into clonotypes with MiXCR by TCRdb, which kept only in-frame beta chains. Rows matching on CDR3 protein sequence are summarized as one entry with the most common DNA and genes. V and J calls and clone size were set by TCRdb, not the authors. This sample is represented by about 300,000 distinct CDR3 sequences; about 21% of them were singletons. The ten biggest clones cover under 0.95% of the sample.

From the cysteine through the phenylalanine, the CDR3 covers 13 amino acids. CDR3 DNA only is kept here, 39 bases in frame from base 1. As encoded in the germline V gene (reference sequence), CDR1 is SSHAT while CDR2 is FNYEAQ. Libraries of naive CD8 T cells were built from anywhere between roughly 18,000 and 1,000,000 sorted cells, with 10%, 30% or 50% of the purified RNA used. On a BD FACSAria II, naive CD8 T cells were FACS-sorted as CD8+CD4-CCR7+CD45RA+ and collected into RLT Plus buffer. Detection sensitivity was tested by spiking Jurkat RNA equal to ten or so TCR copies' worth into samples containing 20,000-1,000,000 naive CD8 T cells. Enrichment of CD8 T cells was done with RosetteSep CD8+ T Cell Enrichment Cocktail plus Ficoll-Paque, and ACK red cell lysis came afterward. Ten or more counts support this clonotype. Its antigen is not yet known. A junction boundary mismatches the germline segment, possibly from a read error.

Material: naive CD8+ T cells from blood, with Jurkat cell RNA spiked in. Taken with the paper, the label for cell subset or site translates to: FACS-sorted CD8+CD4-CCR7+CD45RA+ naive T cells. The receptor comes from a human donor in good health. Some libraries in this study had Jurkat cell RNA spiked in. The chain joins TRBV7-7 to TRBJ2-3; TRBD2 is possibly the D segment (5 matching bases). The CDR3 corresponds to CASSEELGDTQYF. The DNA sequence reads TGTGCTAGCAGCGAGGAACTAGGAGATACGCAGTATTTT.